One and the same sample provided the 15 T cell receptor beta chains below, sequenced in a study of T cell repertoires in cytomegalovirus infection. TCRdb analysed the reads with MiXCR anew, one entry per CDR3 protein. The repertoire consists of roughly 760,000 distinct CDR3 sequences, with roughly 35% occurring once and the leading ten covering about 2.8%. The material sequenced was PBMCs. The receptors stem from a human donor in good health (CMV status not recorded). Some clones in this sample may be carry-over from other donors' samples.

The rearrangement uses TRBV4-1 and TRBJ2-7; 8 bases fit TRBD1. The CDR3 is 14 residues long. V shed 4 bases and J 4 bases; nucleotides not matched to a gene: 6. Germline V CDR1 and CDR2: MGHRA, YSYEKL. The CDR3 here is CASSPSRDRYEQYF. CDR3 coding DNA: TGCGCCAGCAGCCCCTCCCGGGACAGGTACGAGCAGTACTTC.

This clonotype was counted between two and nine times. This chain links TRBV10-3 with TRBJ2-7; D is perhaps TRBD1 (5 bases). The CDR3 has 16 amino acids. V was clipped by 3 bases and J by 0 bases, with 15 bases between them. Germline CDR1 ENHRY, CDR2 SYGVKD. The CDR3 loop reads CAISEEDTLSSYEQYF. DNA for the CDR3: TGTGCCATCAGTGAAGAGGACACTCTGAGCTCCTACGAGCAGTACTTC.

This clonotype has a handful of counts. V usage is TRBV2 and J usage is TRBJ2-5; 14 nucleotides match TRBD2. This CDR3 region has 15 residues. V dropped 5 bases and J dropped 7; count of bases not matched to a gene: 6. The V gene's germline CDR1 is SNHLY and CDR2 FYNNEI. CDR3 bases: TGTGCCAGCAGTCCGACTAGCGGGGGGGCCGGGACCCAGTACTTC. Amino acids: CASSPTSGGAGTQYF.

This clonotype was counted at least ten times. This chain joins TRBV15 and TRBJ1-1; D is perhaps TRBD1 (5 bases). Germline CDR1 LNHNV, CDR2 YYDKDF (reference sequence). V lost 5 bases to trimming and J lost 5 bases, with 15 bases between them. CDR3 length: 14 amino acids. The CDR3 spells CATSDSSRGTEAFF. In DNA, the CDR3 is TGTGCCACCAGCGATTCGTCTCGGGGGACTGAAGCTTTCTTT.

The J gene is TRBJ2-5, the V gene TRBV19, with D perhaps TRBD2 (6 bases). Germline V CDR1 and CDR2: LNHDA, SQIVND (reference sequence). V lost 1 base, J lost 4 bases, and 7 bases lay in between. CDR3 length: 13 residues. The chain's CDR3 is CASSIVRGETQYF. The CDR3 nucleotides read TGTGCCAGTAGTATAGTGCGGGGAGAGACCCAGTACTTC.

The sample holds a few counts of this clonotype. V gene TRBV4-1 combines with J gene TRBJ2-7, with 12 bases that match TRBD2. Germline lookup yields CDR1 MGHRA and CDR2 YSYEKL. The CDR3 has 21 residues. Germline trimming cut 2 bases from V and 7 bases from J; bases unmatched to any gene: 24. CDR3 protein: CASSQFLRPVLAGGRLGEQYF. In DNA form, the CDR3 reads TGCGCCAGCAGCCAATTTCTTCGTCCCGTGCTAGCGGGAGGGCGACTGGGGGAGCAGTACTTC.

V gene TRBV24-1 combines with J gene TRBJ2-1, with D tentatively TRBD2 (6 bases). The CDR3 is 18 residues long. Between the trimmed V and J ends, which lost 5 bases and 6 bases, there was a span of 25 bases. Germline CDR1 KGHDR, CDR2 SFDVKD. This CDR3 is CATSGRDRRDWDFNEQFF. The CDR3, as DNA: TGTGCCACCAGTGGCCGGGACCGCCGGGACTGGGATTTCAATGAGCAGTTCTTC.

CDR3 sequence reads: CASSDPSAGAPRGNEQFF. CDR3 in DNA: TGTGCCAGCAGTGACCCCTCGGCGGGAGCTCCAAGGGGGAATGAGCAGTTCTTC. The chain employs TRBV25-1 and TRBJ2-1, with D possibly matching TRBD2 (7 bases). This CDR3 region has 18 residues. V lost 3 bases and J lost 7, with 25 bases in between. Germline V lookup: CDR1 MGHDK, CDR2 SYGVNS.

The genes are TRBV4-2 and TRBJ1-6, with D uncertain. V was pared by 1 base and J by 7 bases, with 26 bases between. This CDR3 region has 20 residues. Germline values: CDR1 LGHNA, CDR2 YNFKEQ. The CDR3 region has the DNA TGTGCCAGCAGCCAAGGTGACGGTCGGGCAGCGGACTCCAGGAATTCACCCCTCCACTTT. Amino acids: CASSQGDGRAADSRNSPLHF.

The rearrangement links TRBV15 to TRBJ1-2; no clear D. The CDR3 contains 13 residues. Trimming pared 6 bases from V and 0 bases from J, leaving 8 bases between. In germline, CDR1 is LNHNV, CDR2 YYDKDF (reference sequence). CDR3 region: CATRSGANYGYTF. CDR3 bases: TGTGCCACCAGATCGGGAGCTAACTATGGCTACACCTTC.

This clonotype came up a few times. The gene calls are TRBV7-8 and TRBJ1-5; possible D gene TRBD1, 5 bases. V lost 3 bases and J lost 1, with 10 bases in between. The CDR3 extends over 15 amino acids. Germline V gene lookup returns CDR1 SGHVS and CDR2 FQNEAQ. The CDR3 is CASSFDRLSNQPQHF. DNA of the CDR3: TGTGCCAGCAGCTTTGACAGACTGAGCAATCAGCCCCAGCATTTT.

Points on this clonotype: A single base separates this from a much larger clone, so it may be a read error. Since the CDR3 does not end with the conserved phenylalanine or tryptophan, this likely comes from a read error. V gene TRBV7-2 combines with J gene TRBJ2-7, with TRBD2 as a possible D gene (5 bases). This CDR3 has 13 amino acids. CDR1 and CDR2 from the germline V gene are SGHTA and FQGNSA. The V and J ends lost 1 base and 5 bases respectively, with 9 bases between them. The CDR3: CASSLGLGDEQYL. CDR3 nucleotides: TGTGCCAGCAGCTTAGGGCTCGGGGACGAGCAGTACTTA.

Concerning this clonotype: A much larger clone sits a single nucleotide away, making a read error possible. The V and J genes are TRBV14 and TRBJ2-7; 9 positions agree with TRBD2. The germline gives CDR1 SGHDN, CDR2 FVKESK. After removal of 0 bases from V and 4 bases from J, the junction contained 19 bases not matched to a gene. The CDR3 sequence is 20 residues long. In nucleotides, the CDR3 is TGTGCCAGCAGCCAAGATCGTTACCCCCTGAAGCGGGGGGTAAGTTACGAGCAGTACTTC. It is translated as CASSQDRYPLKRGVSYEQYF. The full variable domain, completed using reference TRBV14 and TRBJ2-7, is EAGVTQFPSHSVIEKGQTVTLRCDPISGHDNLYWYRRVMGKEIKFLLHFVKESKQDESGMPNNRFLAERTGGTYSTLKVQPAELEDSGVYFCASSQDRYPLKRGVSYEQYFGPGTRLTVT.

In its sample, this clonotype was seen a few times. The CDR3 region has the DNA TGCGCCAGCAGCTTGGGCGGGAGTAGCGTGTCGTACGAGCAGTACTTC. As protein: CASSLGGSSVSYEQYF. The chain is built from TRBV5-1 and TRBJ2-7; 7 positions agree with TRBD2. CDR3 length equals 16 residues. V lost 0 bases to trimming and J lost 4 bases; unmatched junction nucleotides: 10. Germline CDR1 is SGHRS and CDR2 is YFSETQ. Complete variable domain (other parts from reference TRBV5-1 and TRBJ2-7): KAGVTQTPRYLIKTRGQQVTLSCSPISGHRSVSWYQQTPGQGLQFLFEYFSETQRNKGNFPGRFSGRQFSNSRSEMNVSTLELGDSALYLCASSLGGSSVSYEQYFGPGTRLTVT.

This chain uses TRBV12-3 or TRBV12-4 with TRBJ2-2; perhaps TRBD2 as D (7 bases). The V end lost 6 bases, the J end lost 5 bases, and 16 bases lay between the germline ends. The CDR3 is made up of 15 amino acids. The chain's CDR3 is CASRGLGGGTGELFF. DNA of the CDR3: TGTGCCAGCAGGGGTTTAGGGGGGGGAACCGGGGAGCTGTTTTTT.